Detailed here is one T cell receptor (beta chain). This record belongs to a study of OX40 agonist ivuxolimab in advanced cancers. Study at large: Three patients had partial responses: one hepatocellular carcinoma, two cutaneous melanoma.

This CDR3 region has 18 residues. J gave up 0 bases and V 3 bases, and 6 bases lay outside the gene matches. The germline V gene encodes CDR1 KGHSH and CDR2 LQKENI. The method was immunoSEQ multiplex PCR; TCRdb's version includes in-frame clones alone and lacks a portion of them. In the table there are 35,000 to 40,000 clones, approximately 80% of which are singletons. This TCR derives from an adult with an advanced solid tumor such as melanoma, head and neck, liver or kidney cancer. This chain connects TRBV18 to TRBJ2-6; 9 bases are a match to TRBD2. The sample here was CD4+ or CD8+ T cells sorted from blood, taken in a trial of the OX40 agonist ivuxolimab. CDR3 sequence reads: CASSPVAGESSGANVLTF. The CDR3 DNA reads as TGTGCCAGCTCACCTGTAGCGGGGGAAAGCTCTGGGGCCAACGTCCTGACTTTC.